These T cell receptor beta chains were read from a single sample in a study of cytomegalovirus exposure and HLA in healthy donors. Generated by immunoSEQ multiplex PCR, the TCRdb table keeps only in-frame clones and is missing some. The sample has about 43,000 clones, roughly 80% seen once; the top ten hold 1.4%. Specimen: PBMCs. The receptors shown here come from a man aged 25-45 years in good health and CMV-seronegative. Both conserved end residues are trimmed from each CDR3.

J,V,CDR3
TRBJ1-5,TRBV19,ASSIAAWGDQPQH
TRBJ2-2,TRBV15,ATSRPPGLGQGTQGTGELF
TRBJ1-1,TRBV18,ASSPAGEAF
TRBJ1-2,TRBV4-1,ASSQDHREIYGYT
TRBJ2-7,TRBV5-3,ARSARTSGETEEAYEQY
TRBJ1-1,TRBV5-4,ASSRGQGDTEAF
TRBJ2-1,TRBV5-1,ASSLEFRGARNEQF
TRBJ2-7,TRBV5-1,ASSTGLAGSYEQY
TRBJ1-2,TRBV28,ASERGGLYGYT
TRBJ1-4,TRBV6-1,ASDWTGGEKLF
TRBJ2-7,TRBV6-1,ASMGGTYEQY
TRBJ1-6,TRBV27,ASSPGVPYNSPLH
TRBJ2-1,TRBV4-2,ASSQDPNSGSNEQF
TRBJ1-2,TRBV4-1,ASSQVGTGAGYGYT
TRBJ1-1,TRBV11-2,ASSSLRQGWTEAF
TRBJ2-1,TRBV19,ASGAVGYNEQF
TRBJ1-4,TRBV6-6,ASSNQGQGGEKLF
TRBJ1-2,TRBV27,ASSNTGGRYGYT
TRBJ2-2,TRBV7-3,ASSSEATGELF
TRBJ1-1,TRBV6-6,ASSPTGSNEAF
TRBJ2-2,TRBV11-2,ASSPPGLAGGTGELF
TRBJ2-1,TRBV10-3,AISEGASGRMDDEQF
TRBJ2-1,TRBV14,ASSQWTVLRHEQF
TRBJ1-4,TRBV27,ASSSGRFFSGVNEKLF
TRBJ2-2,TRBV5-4,ASSLNTGELF
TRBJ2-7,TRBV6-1,ASRTNSYEQY
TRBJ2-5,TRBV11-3,ASSPRDSIETQY
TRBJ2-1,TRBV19,ASSRANYNEQF
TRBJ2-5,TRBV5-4,ASSFPGQGETQY
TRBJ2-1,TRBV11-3,ASSFGTRGNEQF
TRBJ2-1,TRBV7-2,ASSTRGLAGFNEQF
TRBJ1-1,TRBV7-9,SSSLDREAF
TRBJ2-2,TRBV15,ATSRPGGNTGELF
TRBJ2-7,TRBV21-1,ASSNPGQGAYEQY
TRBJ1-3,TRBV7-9,ASSWGQGARVNTIY
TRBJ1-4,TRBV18,ASSPGLGEKLF
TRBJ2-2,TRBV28,ASSLRGGAAGELF
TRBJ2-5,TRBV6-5,ASSPGSSQETQY
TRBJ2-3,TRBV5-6,ASSQTGIDTQY
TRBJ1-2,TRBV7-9,SSSPTAFGYT
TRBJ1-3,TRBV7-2,ASSLLLTRRDPGNTIY